These 19 T cell receptor beta chains share one sample of origin, sequenced in a study of regulatory T cells in long-lasting Graves disease. Time point of the sample: newly diagnosed GD, antithyroid drugs for less than 3 months. PBMC RNA was the source of the TCR library. CDR3 regions were amplified by Arm-PCR using iRepertoire HTBI primers to build TCR beta libraries. Using its own MiXCR run on the multiplex PCR reads, TCRdb lists one record per CDR3 protein. The sample has a few hundred thousand distinct CDR3 sequences, roughly 13% seen once. These data were likewise used in another study, on T cells in Graves' hyperthyroidism and ophthalmopathy.

The sample was peripheral blood mononuclear cells (PBMCs), taken at new diagnosis, from a patient treated with antithyroid drugs. All receptors derive from a man under 40 with Graves disease.

This clonotype came up a few times. The chain recombines TRBV29-1 with TRBJ2-3; D call uncertain. Germline lookup yields CDR1 SQVTM and CDR2 ANQGSEA. The CDR3 has 11 amino acids. Trimming removed 7 bases from V and 4 bases from J, with 9 bases in between. This chain's CDR3 is CSAPVSDTQYF. The CDR3 DNA reads TGCAGCGCTCCCGTTTCAGATACGCAGTATTTT.

This clonotype has more than one count but fewer than ten. The chain employs TRBV3-1 and TRBJ2-2; TRBD2 is a possible D gene (6 bases). Deletions cut 2 bases from V and 0 bases from J, with 10 bases between. The CDR3 has 16 amino acids. Germline values: CDR1 LGHDT, CDR2 YNNKEL (reference sequence). CDR3 nucleotides: TGTGCCAGCAGCCAACGGACTACAGCGAACACCGGGGAGCTGTTTTTT. Its protein product is CASSQRTTANTGELFF.

On this clonotype: With a much larger clone just one base away, this may be a read error. The chain employs TRBV12-3 or TRBV12-4 and TRBJ2-5; D is tentatively TRBD1 or TRBD2 (5 bases each). CDR3 size: 12 residues. Here the CDR3 DNA reads TGTGCCGGCAGTATGGGGGAAGAGACCCAGTACTTC. Protein sequence: CAGSMGEETQYF.

In its sample, this clonotype was seen many times. The chain links TRBV29-1 to TRBJ1-2; 9 bases align to TRBD1. With V trimmed by 8 bases and J by 7 bases, 5 bases remained unmatched. Germline V lookup: CDR1 SQVTM, CDR2 ANQGSEA. The CDR3 extends over 11 amino acids. The CDR3 sequence: CSSQGAAGYTF. The CDR3 bases are TGCAGCTCACAGGGGGCGGCTGGCTACACCTTC.

As to this clonotype: The junction departs from the called germline gene at one end, perhaps through a read error. The J gene is TRBJ1-2, the V gene TRBV18, with unresolved D. The CDR3 covers 15 residues. CDR1 is KGHSH and CDR2 is LQKENI in the germline V gene. The CDR3 DNA follows: TGTGCCAGCTCACCACGGTTCTACCTAAACTGTGGCTACACCTTC. Translated, it gives CASSPRFYLNCGYTF. Using reference TRBV18 and TRBJ1-2 for the parts outside the CDR3, the full variable domain is NAGVMQNPRHLVRRRGQEARLRCSPMKGHSHVYWYRQLPEEGLKFMVYLQKENIIDESGMPKERFSAEFPKEGPSILRIQQVVRGDSAAYFCASSPRFYLNCGYTFGSGTRLTVV.

This clonotype occurred many times. The chain combines TRBV6-2 or TRBV6-3 with TRBJ2-1; TRBD2 matches 9 bases. The CDR3 consists of 17 residues. J lost 7 bases, V lost 4 bases, and 14 bases had no gene match. Germline V CDR1 and CDR2: MNHEY, SVGEGT. The CDR3 region is CASSFFQSGRRGNEQFF. CDR3 nucleotide sequence: TGTGCCAGCAGTTTCTTTCAGAGCGGGAGGCGCGGGAATGAGCAGTTCTTC.

This clonotype was seen ten or more times. This rearrangement joins TRBV29-1 to TRBJ2-1; weak D call: TRBD2 (5 bases). In germline, CDR1 is SQVTM, CDR2 ANQGSEA. Deletions cut 8 bases from V and 3 bases from J, with 20 bases between. The CDR3 is 15 amino acids. The CDR3 region has the DNA TGCAGCCCCTCTAGGGAGAGCGGAGACTACAATGAGCAGTTCTTC. Protein: CSPSRESGDYNEQFF.

A few counts support this clonotype. The J gene is TRBJ2-3, the V gene TRBV9; 12 bases line up with TRBD2. This CDR3 contains 20 residues. The V and J ends lost 4 bases and 0 bases, in that order; junction bases with no gene match: 15. Germline values: CDR1 SGDLS, CDR2 YYNGEE. This CDR3 reads CASSPTGLAGFSSSTDTQYF. The CDR3 bases are TGTGCCAGCAGCCCCACCGGACTAGCGGGATTCTCCTCTAGCACAGATACGCAGTATTTT.

Only a few counts were recorded for this clonotype. The gene calls are TRBV19 and TRBJ1-5; 9 bases map to TRBD1. The CDR3 contains 14 residues. The germline V gene encodes CDR1 LNHDA and CDR2 SQIVND (reference sequence). Trimming removed 4 bases from V and 5 bases from J; junction bases left unmatched: 3. The CDR3 DNA reads as TGTGCCAGTAGTACAACAGGGGGCTATCAGCCCCAGCATTTT. Amino acids: CASSTTGGYQPQHF.

V gene TRBV5-1 combines with J gene TRBJ1-4; 11 bases align to TRBD1. Unmatched junction bases numbered 2, after V lost 3 bases and J lost 7 bases. Germline V gives CDR1 SGHRS, CDR2 YFSETQ. The CDR3 totals 14 residues. CDR3 loop: CASSSGTGGEKLFF. The CDR3 DNA reads as TGCGCCAGCAGCTCCGGGACAGGGGGTGAAAAACTGTTTTTT.

This clonotype occurred many times. The chain employs TRBV2 and TRBJ2-5; D unresolved. This CDR3 is built from 13 residues. Germline CDR1 and CDR2: SNHLY and FYNNEI. V lost 7 bases, J lost 2 bases, and 11 bases lay in between. The CDR3 nucleotides are TGTGCCAGCATGCAGTCTGGACAAGAGACCCAGTACTTC. It encodes CASMQSGQETQYF.

This clonotype came up many times. The V gene is TRBV24-1, the J gene TRBJ2-1, with TRBD2 matching over 8 bases. Germline V gene data show CDR1 as KGHDR and CDR2 as SFDVKD. The V segment lost 4 bases and the J segment 6 bases; nucleotides outside the gene matches: 13. The CDR3 spans 17 residues. The CDR3 protein is CATSDSLGREVFNEQFF. CDR3 coding DNA: TGTGCCACCAGTGACTCACTCGGGCGGGAGGTATTCAATGAGCAGTTCTTC.

This clonotype showed up many times. This chain links TRBV12-5 with TRBJ2-5; tentatively, D is TRBD1 or TRBD2 (5 bases each). Germline V gives CDR1 LGHNT, CDR2 FRNRAP. V lost 6 bases to trimming and J lost 4 bases, with 15 bases between them. This CDR3 has 14 amino acids. The chain's CDR3 is CASGLGAPRETQYF. The CDR3 DNA follows: TGTGCTAGTGGCCTCGGGGCTCCCAGAGAGACCCAGTACTTC.

This clonotype was found many times. The rearrangement joins TRBV24-1 to TRBJ1-1; TRBD1 agrees at 7 bases. Germline V gene data show CDR1 as KGHDR and CDR2 as SFDVKD. This CDR3 comprises 15 residues. V shed 7 bases, J shed 0 bases, and the junction held 7 bases outside the gene matches. This CDR3 reads CATRAQGTLNTEAFF. In nucleotides, the CDR3 is TGTGCCACCAGGGCACAGGGGACCTTGAACACTGAAGCTTTCTTT.

This clonotype was detected a few times. The DNA of the CDR3 is TGTGCCAGCAGCGTAGAGGGTGCTAGCGGCTACGAGCAGTACTTC. This codes for CASSVEGASGYEQYF. The chain combines TRBV9 with TRBJ2-7; TRBD2 matches 7 bases. The length of the CDR3 is 15 residues. Germline-derived CDR1 and CDR2 are SGDLS and YYNGEE. Germline trimming cut 0 bases from V and 3 bases from J; bases unmatched to any gene: 6.

This clonotype has more than one count but fewer than ten. The rearrangement joins TRBV19 to TRBJ1-4; D call uncertain. The CDR3 is made up of 15 amino acids. CDR1 LNHDA and CDR2 SQIVND come from the germline V gene (reference sequence). Trimming pared 6 bases from V and 2 bases from J, leaving 13 bases between. The CDR3 sequence is CASRGTGTTNEKLFF. The DNA for the CDR3 is TGTGCCAGTAGAGGCACCGGAACGACTAATGAAAAACTGTTTTTT.

This clonotype was recorded at least ten times. The chain links TRBV20-1 to TRBJ2-1; D gene ambiguous. The CDR3 has 13 residues. V was shortened by 6 bases and J by 0 bases, with 9 bases between the two germline ends. CDR1 and CDR2 (germline): DFQATT, SNEGSKA (reference sequence). CDR3 amino acids: CSAVGHSYNEQFF. The CDR3 coding sequence is TGCAGTGCAGTAGGGCACTCCTACAATGAGCAGTTCTTC.

This clonotype was counted many times. V and J are TRBV24-1 and TRBJ1-2; a weak D match, TRBD1 (5 bases). Germline CDR1 is KGHDR and CDR2 is SFDVKD. V was pared by 5 bases and J by 6 bases, with 9 bases between. CDR3 length equals 12 residues. For the CDR3, the DNA is TGTGCCACCAGTGGACAGTTTGATGGCTACACCTTC. The encoded protein is CATSGQFDGYTF.

The V gene is TRBV15, the J gene TRBJ2-2, with D perhaps matching TRBD2 (5 bases). Per germline, CDR1 LNHNV and CDR2 YYDKDF (reference sequence). Trimming left V 1 base short and J 6 bases short, with 15 bases between. This CDR3 region has 16 residues. CDR3: CATSRVQRVEAGELFF. The CDR3, as DNA: TGTGCCACCAGCAGAGTTCAACGGGTGGAGGCCGGGGAGCTGTTTTTT.